This T cell receptor (beta chain) was recovered during a study of blood T cell repertoires in COVID-19 (TCRdb year 2020). With regard to the full study: Samples from collaborators originated in the United States, Italy and Spain and spanned both the acute and convalescent phases of COVID-19. The prospective study material was composed of cDNA or gDNA derived from T cells, B-cell-depleted T cells, or PBMCs. Deeply sampled blood TCRbeta repertoires from subjects exposed to, actively infected with, or recovered from COVID-19 were included in the dataset. The repertoires were released in a freely available public database meant as a resource for research on the immune response to SARS-CoV-2. Samples were obtained from the ongoing ImmuneRACE study (first 160 participants) and from approximately 1,200 subjects provided by 6 global collaborators. Nearly every sample came with metadata listing a de-identified subject ID, COVID-19 status, age in years and sex. HLA class I and class II types, where available, came from metadata supplied by the sample provider rather than from assay-based typing.

TCRbeta CDR3 regions were amplified from genomic DNA by means of the immunoSEQ Assay, a bias-controlled multiplex PCR. Regarding the original processing steps: The number of nucleated cells in each sample was estimated from the amplification of reference gene primers within the assay. To quantify the absolute abundance of each unique TCRbeta CDR3 rearrangement, sequence reads were collapsed and filtered. For each sample, productive Simpson clonality was calculated as the square root of Simpson's diversity index across productive rearrangements. The immuneACCESS repertoire file appears here via TCRdb, limited to in-frame rearrangements. These files lack a portion of the clones; in checked studies, under half of the deficit traces to unresolved V genes, and the cause of the others is not known. Clone size and the V and J calls come from that table; the DNA yielded D and trimming. This sample comprises 62,000 or so clones, more than 80% of them detected only once. About 2.9% of the sample belongs to the ten largest clones.

Whole blood was collected in K2EDTA tubes by collaborating institutions according to the institutions' own protocols. Collaborator samples were shipped for TCRbeta analysis as frozen whole blood, isolated PBMCs, or DNA extracted from either sample type. Turning to this clone: The clone's antigen remains unknown. No qualities accompany the bases; no much larger clone lies one base away.

Overall study outcomes, separate from this receptor: How much clinical and demographic metadata was included differed by source and by participant, and the metadata was provided uncurated.

Trimming leaves V shorter by 7 bases and J shorter by 5 bases, with the junction holding 13 bases beyond the gene matches. Via the germline V gene (reference sequence), CDR1 is LNHDA and CDR2 SQIVND. The CDR3 covers 15 residues, taking in both the cysteine and the phenylalanine. Solely the CDR3 DNA is kept, with 45 bases framed from the first base. This clonotype was obtained from a man aged 45-65 years with acute or convalescent COVID-19. Input material: peripheral blood. The chain employs TRBV19 and TRBJ2-5; 7 middle bases align to TRBD2. The nucleotides are TGTGCCAGTAATCAGGTCGGGGAGGGCCGCGAGACCCAGTACTTC. This translates into CASNQVGEGRETQYF.